The 5 T cell receptor beta chains in this list originate from one sample, sequenced in a study of CD8+ T cells in alopecia areata. Described treatment: oral pan-JAK inhibitor, 5-10 mg twice daily. RNA was isolated and reverse transcribed to cDNA, the sequencing template. Measured with immunoSEQ multiplex PCR; TCRdb has only the in-frame clones, and not every one. The sample lists about 190,000 clones; about three fifths were seen once. Sequences were derived from CD4+ T cells sorted from blood, sampled at week 4, from a patient treated with tofacitinib. The receptors originated from a human donor with alopecia areata.

This rearrangement joins TRBV11-2 to TRBJ2-5, with 8 bases matching TRBD2. Trimming at V came to 0 bases and at J to 4 bases, leaving 4 bases not matched to a gene. In germline, CDR1 is SGHAT, CDR2 FQNNGV. CDR3 length equals 15 residues. CDR3 residues: CASSLDRLALETQYF. The CDR3 DNA follows: TGTGCCAGCAGCTTAGATCGACTAGCGTTAGAGACCCAGTACTTC. The full variable domain, in which reference TRBV11-2 and TRBJ2-5 provide the parts outside the CDR3, is EAGVAQSPRYKIIEKRQSVAFWCNPISGHATLYWYQQILGQGPKLLIQFQNNGVVDDSQLPKDRFSAERLKGVDSTLKIQPAKLEDSAVYLCASSLDRLALETQYFGPGTRLLVL.

This clone has a handful of counts. V usage is TRBV29-1 and J usage is TRBJ2-2, with D maybe TRBD2 (6 bases). CDR1 is SQVTM, CDR2 ANQGSEA, per germline. The CDR3 consists of 12 residues. Trimming cost V 7 bases and J 2 bases, with 8 bases left between them. CDR3 in amino acids: CSAGANTGELFF. CDR3 DNA: TGCAGCGCGGGAGCAAACACCGGGGAGCTGTTTTTT.

The V gene is TRBV2, the J gene TRBJ2-7; 11 nucleotides match TRBD1. Germline CDR1 reads SNHLY; CDR2 reads FYNNEI. CDR3 length: 14 amino acids. Trimming removed 1 base from V and 6 bases from J; junction bases left unmatched: 2. The CDR3 nucleotides read TGTGCCAGCAGTGAAGGGACAGGGGGCATCGAGCAGTACTTC. Its protein is CASSEGTGGIEQYF. Full variable domain (outside the CDR3, taken from reference TRBV2 and TRBJ2-7): EPEVTQTPSHQVTQMGQEVILRCVPISNHLYFYWYRQILGQKVEFLVSFYNNEISEKSEIFDDQFSVERPDGSNFTLKIRSTKLEDSAMYFCASSEGTGGIEQYFGPGTRLTVT.

The chain uses TRBV27 and TRBJ2-1; the match to TRBD2 covers 8 bases. The trim removed 2 bases at V and 6 bases at J, leaving 6 bases unmatched. Looked up from germline, CDR1 is MNHEY and CDR2 is SMNVEV (reference sequence). The CDR3 covers 15 residues. CDR3 in amino acids: CASSLRTGGVNEQFF. The CDR3 bases are TGTGCCAGCAGTTTACGGACGGGAGGGGTCAATGAGCAGTTCTTC.

V and J are TRBV29-1 and TRBJ2-1; perhaps TRBD1 as D (6 bases). This CDR3 region has 14 residues. Per germline, CDR1 SQVTM and CDR2 ANQGSEA. Trimming stripped 3 bases from V and 6 bases from J, with 15 bases between. CDR3 amino acids: CSVEVAGAANEQFF. The CDR3 nucleotides are TGCAGCGTTGAGGTGGCAGGGGCGGCCAATGAGCAGTTCTTC.